Shown below are 5 T cell receptor beta chains from a single sample sequenced in a study of T cells in Graves' hyperthyroidism and ophthalmopathy. The source material, RNA transcripts, was used to amplify TCR beta CDR3 regions. The TCR CDR3 was amplified in a first-round RT-PCR using the HTBI primer set. TCRdb reanalysed the multiplex PCR reads using MiXCR and keeps one entry per CDR3 protein. The sample gives 400,000 to 500,000 distinct CDR3 sequences, about 15% of which show up once; roughly 13% is in the top ten. What was sequenced was blood. These receptors were collected from a man aged 18 to 30 with Graves' ophthalmopathy.

This clonotype was detected a few times. The V and J genes are TRBV6-5 and TRBJ1-6, with D possibly being TRBD1 (6 bases). The CDR3 is 16 residues long. Germline loops: CDR1 MNHEY, CDR2 SVGAGI. V was trimmed by 0 bases and J by 7 bases, leaving 13 bases between them. The CDR3 is CASSYSTGAANSPLHF. The CDR3 DNA reads as TGTGCCAGCAGTTACTCGACAGGAGCGGCCAATTCACCCCTCCACTTT.

This clonotype showed up many times. The rearrangement joins TRBV6-1 to TRBJ1-5; D remains ambiguous. The CDR3 sequence is 11 residues long. The V gene lost 6 bases and the J gene lost 5 bases, with 5 bases spanning the gap. Per the germline V gene, CDR1 is MNHNS and CDR2 is SASEGT. This CDR3 is CASRDYQPQHF. The CDR3 nucleotides are TGTGCCAGCAGGGACTATCAGCCCCAGCATTTT.

This clonotype was detected ten times or more. The chain carries TRBV5-1 and TRBJ2-7; 11 nucleotides match TRBD2. The CDR3 runs to 16 residues. CDR1 SGHRS and CDR2 YFSETQ come from the germline V gene. Germline trimming cut 4 bases from V and 4 bases from J; bases unmatched to any gene: 10. The CDR3 sequence is CASSSLTSGRDYEQYF. The CDR3 nucleotides are TGCGCCAGCAGCAGCTTAACTAGCGGGAGAGATTACGAGCAGTACTTC.

This clonotype was observed a few times. The J gene is TRBJ2-7, the V gene TRBV7-9; 12 nucleotides agree with TRBD1. CDR1 and CDR2 (germline): SEHNR, FQNEAQ (reference sequence). Losses at the gene ends were 4 bases for V and 4 bases for J; bases not matched to a gene: 5. The CDR3 consists of 15 residues. The CDR3 sequence: CASSSGTGGLYEQYF. The CDR3 region has the DNA TGTGCCAGCAGCTCTGGGACAGGGGGCTTGTACGAGCAGTACTTC.

This clonotype was found many times. The V call is TRBV12-3 or TRBV12-4, the J call TRBJ2-5; 7 bases line up with TRBD1. After removal of 7 bases from V and 3 bases from J, the junction contained 14 bases not matched to a gene. The CDR3 runs 16 residues. The CDR3: CASTSRGQWIKETQYF. CDR3 DNA sequence: TGTGCCAGCACCTCAAGGGGGCAGTGGATTAAAGAGACCCAGTACTTC.